Listed below are T cell receptor beta chains from one sample, sequenced in a study of T cell responses to AZD1222 COVID-19 vaccine. Sequenced by immunoSEQ multiplex PCR; TCRdb stores in-frame clones only, minus some. The sample lists 90,000 to 150,000 clones; roughly nine tenths were seen once. The sample in question was peripheral blood, obtained on day 0 of AZD1222 vaccination. The receptors derive from an adult in good health. CDR3s include the opening cysteine and the closing phenylalanine or tryptophan. The D gene is left open where the match is weak. A row's size may be missing; if present it is once, few, many or a size class.

J	D	size	V	DNA	CDR3
TRBJ2-7	.	.	TRBV27	TGTGCCAGCAGTCTGCGGGACCGACCCTACGAGCAGTACTTC	CASSLRDRPYEQYF
TRBJ1-3	.	.	TRBV28	TGTGCCAGCAGTAGGGGCGGCTCTGGAAACACCATATATTTT	CASSRGGSGNTIYF
TRBJ2-2	.	.	TRBV11-3	TGTGCCAGCAGCTTAAGGGGGGATGTACTGTTTTTT	CASSLRGDVLFF
TRBJ1-3	TRBD1	.	TRBV6-5	TGTGCCAGCAGGGACAGGGGAGGTGGAAACACCATATATTTT	CASRDRGGGNTIYF
TRBJ2-7	.	once	TRBV28	TGTGCCAGCAGCACCCTCTCTTACTACGAGCAGTACTTC	CASSTLSYYEQYF
TRBJ2-5	TRBD2	.	TRBV5-1	TGCGCCAGCAGCCCGGGACTAGCGGGAGCGCAAGAGACCCAGTACTTC	CASSPGLAGAQETQYF
TRBJ1-1	TRBD1	few	TRBV5-1	TGCGCCAGCAGCTCTTGGACAGGGTTTGACATGAACACTGAAGCTTTCTTT	CASSSWTGFDMNTEAFF
TRBJ2-5	.	.	TRBV27	TGTGCCAGCCGCGACTCTAGTGGTCCTCAGGAGACCCAGTACTTC	CASRDSSGPQETQYF
TRBJ2-3	TRBD2	.	TRBV11-2	TGTGCCAGCAGCTTAGTGGGAGCGGGACGGACAGATACGCAGTATTTT	CASSLVGAGRTDTQYF
TRBJ2-2	TRBD2	.	TRBV19	TGTGCCAGCCAGCGGGAGCGCCAAAGCGGGGAGCTGTTTTTT	CASQRERQSGELFF
TRBJ2-3	.	.	TRBV11-3	TGTGCCAGCAGCTTAACGTGGCCCCTCGGAACAGATACGCAGTATTTT	CASSLTWPLGTDTQYF
TRBJ1-5	.	.	TRBV30	TGTGCCTGGAGTAAGGGGCAGTTCAATCAGCCCCAGCATTTT	CAWSKGQFNQPQHF
TRBJ1-2	.	.	TRBV29-1	TGCAGCGTTTCCTCTCTAGGGAAAGGCTACACCTTC	CSVSSLGKGYTF
TRBJ1-1	TRBD1	.	TRBV6-5	TGTGCCAGCAGTAATTACAGGGGAGCTGAAGCTTTCTTT	CASSNYRGAEAFF
TRBJ2-3	TRBD1	.	TRBV4-2	TGTGCCAGCAGCTCCGGGACCAGGGGGGATACGCAGTATTTT	CASSSGTRGDTQYF
TRBJ2-7	.	.	TRBV12-3/TRBV12-4	TGTGCCAGCAGTCTAACAGCCTTCTACGAGCAGTACTTC	CASSLTAFYEQYF
TRBJ2-1	.	.	TRBV27	TGTGCCAGCAGTCTGGGGCAGAACTACAATGAGCAGTTCTTC	CASSLGQNYNEQFF
TRBJ2-3	.	.	TRBV10-3	TGTGCCATCTTAGGCGCCCTCGCAGATACGCAGTATTTT	CAILGALADTQYF
TRBJ2-3	TRBD2	.	TRBV10-3	TGTGCCACCTGGAGGGAGGGCGGGACAGATACGCAGTATTTT	CATWREGGTDTQYF
TRBJ1-1	.	.	TRBV28	TGTGCCAGCAGGACGGGGGGGGTGAACACTGAAGCTTTCTTT	CASRTGGVNTEAFF
TRBJ2-7	TRBD2	once	TRBV11-2	TGTGCCAGCAGCTGGACTAGCGCGGGAGGCCTTTACGAGCAGTACTTC	CASSWTSAGGLYEQYF
TRBJ2-3	.	.	TRBV4-2	TGTGCCAGCAGCCTAAACCCCGCTAGCTTCTCAGATACGCAGTATTTT	CASSLNPASFSDTQYF
TRBJ1-2	.	.	TRBV5-6	TGTGCCAGCAGCTTGGAAGGGACCGGCTATGGCTACACCTTC	CASSLEGTGYGYTF
TRBJ2-2	.	.	TRBV28	TGTGCCAGCACCCTCGACAGCACCGGGGAGCTGTTTTTT	CASTLDSTGELFF
TRBJ1-4	TRBD1	.	TRBV28	TGTGCCAGCAGGAGGGACAGCACAACTAATGAAAAACTGTTTTTT	CASRRDSTTNEKLFF
TRBJ1-5	.	.	TRBV18	TGTGCCAGCTCACCCACCGGGGGGGGGTATCAGCCCCAGCATTTT	CASSPTGGGYQPQHF
TRBJ1-2	.	.	TRBV29-1	TGCAGCGGCTACGGCAGAGAGGATGGCTACACCTTC	CSGYGREDGYTF
TRBJ2-7	.	.	TRBV5-1	TGCGCCAGCAGCTTGGATGCACCAAGCTCCTACGAGCAGTACTTC	CASSLDAPSSYEQYF
TRBJ2-1	.	.	TRBV5-6	TGTGCCAGCAGCTTGGCCGGTTGGGGACACAATGAGCAGTTCTTC	CASSLAGWGHNEQFF
TRBJ2-7	.	.	TRBV28	TGTGCCAGCCGGAGACAGGCCCTCTCCTACGAGCAGTACTTC	CASRRQALSYEQYF
TRBJ1-2	TRBD1	.	TRBV6-5	TGTGCCAGCAGTCGAACAGGGGGCGTCGCGGATGGCTACACCTTC	CASSRTGGVADGYTF
TRBJ1-4	TRBD1	.	TRBV25-1	TGTGCCAGCGGGGGACAGGGCATCGGGTGGGAAAAACTGTTTTTT	CASGGQGIGWEKLFF
TRBJ1-6	TRBD1	once	TRBV18	TGTGCCAGCTCACCCCCGGCAACAGGGGTTAATTCACCCCTCCACTTT	CASSPPATGVNSPLHF
TRBJ2-7	TRBD1	.	TRBV7-9	TGTGCCAGCAGCCGAAACCCTGGACAGGGGGACGCGAGGGCTTCCGAGCAGTACTTC	CASSRNPGQGDARASEQYF
TRBJ2-1	TRBD2	.	TRBV27	TGTGCCACCGTTCGTGGACTAGCCTACAATGAGCAGTTCTTC	CATVRGLAYNEQFF
TRBJ2-3	TRBD2	.	TRBV5-4	TGTGCCAGCAGCTGGGGACTAGATTCAGATACGCAGTATTTT	CASSWGLDSDTQYF
TRBJ1-2	.	.	TRBV19	TGTGCCAGTAGCCCTGGTCCGGGCCGACGGCATGGCTACACCTTC	CASSPGPGRRHGYTF
TRBJ1-6	TRBD1	.	TRBV9	TGTGCCAGCAGCGTCGGGACAGCTAATTCACCCCTCCACTTT	CASSVGTANSPLHF
TRBJ1-3	.	.	TRBV6-5	TGTGCCAGCAGTACACTTTCTGGAAACACCATATATTTT	CASSTLSGNTIYF
TRBJ1-2	.	.	TRBV5-4	TGTGCCAGCAGCTCCCGGGACACATACTATGGCTACACCTTC	CASSSRDTYYGYTF
TRBJ2-1	.	.	TRBV15	TGTGCCACCAGCAGAGATAATGAGCAGTTCTTC	CATSRDNEQFF
TRBJ1-5	.	.	TRBV7-2	TGTGCCAGCAGCCGGGAGTTGGGGAGCAATCAGCCCCAGCATTTT	CASSRELGSNQPQHF
TRBJ1-1	.	.	TRBV6-1	TGTGCCAGCAGTGAAGCCCCCTGGAGCACTGAAGCTTTCTTT	CASSEAPWSTEAFF
TRBJ2-7	.	.	TRBV28	TGTGCCAGCAGTGGACACCCTCAACTCGAGCAGTACTTC	CASSGHPQLEQYF
TRBJ2-3	.	.	TRBV28	TGTGCCAGCAGCCTCGGGGCACGGGCAGGGAACACAGATACGCAGTATTTT	CASSLGARAGNTDTQYF
TRBJ2-7	.	few	TRBV2	TGTGCCAGCAATGAGGGGATGGGGGAGCAGTACTTC	CASNEGMGEQYF
TRBJ2-5	.	.	TRBV3-1/TRBV3-2	TGTGCCAGCAGCCCGGGACGGTTGGAGACCCAGTACTTC	CASSPGRLETQYF
TRBJ1-2	TRBD1	few	TRBV28	TGTGCCAGCAGGGCAGGGGGGAGCTATGGCTACACCTTC	CASRAGGSYGYTF